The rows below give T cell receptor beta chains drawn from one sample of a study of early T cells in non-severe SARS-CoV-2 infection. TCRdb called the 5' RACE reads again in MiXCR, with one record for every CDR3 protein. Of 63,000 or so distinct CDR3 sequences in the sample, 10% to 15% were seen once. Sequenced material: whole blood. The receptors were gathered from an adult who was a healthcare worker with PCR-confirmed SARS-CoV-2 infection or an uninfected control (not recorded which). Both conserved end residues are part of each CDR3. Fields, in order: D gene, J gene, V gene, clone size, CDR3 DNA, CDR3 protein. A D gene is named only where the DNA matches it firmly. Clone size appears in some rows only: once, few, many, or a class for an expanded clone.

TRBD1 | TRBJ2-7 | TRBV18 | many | TGTGCCAGCTCACCAGTGGGACAGGGTGCCTACGAGCAGTACTTC | CASSPVGQGAYEQYF
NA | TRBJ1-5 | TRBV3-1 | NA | TGTGCCAGCAGGGCATCGGATAGCAATCAGCCCCAGCATTTT | CASRASDSNQPQHF
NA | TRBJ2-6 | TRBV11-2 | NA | TGTGCCAGCAGCCTTATTAGTGGATCTGGGGCCAACGTCCTGACTTTC | CASSLISGSGANVLTF
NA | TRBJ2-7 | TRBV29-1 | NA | TGCAGCGTTGGGGACTCCCGTTCTTACGAGCAGTACTTC | CSVGDSRSYEQYF
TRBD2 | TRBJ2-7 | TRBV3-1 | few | TGTGCCAGCAGCCAAAAACTAGCGTTGCCCGGCTACGAGCAGTACTTC | CASSQKLALPGYEQYF
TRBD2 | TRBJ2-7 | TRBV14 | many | TGTGCCAGCGGGACTACATTCGAGCAGTACTTC | CASGTTFEQYF
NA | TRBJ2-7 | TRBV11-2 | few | TGTGCCAGCAGCTTAGGTCCTCAAACCTACGAGCAGTACTTC | CASSLGPQTYEQYF
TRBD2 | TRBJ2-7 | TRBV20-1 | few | TGCAGTGCTAGAGTCGGTAGCGGGAGGGCCGAGCAGTACTTC | CSARVGSGRAEQYF
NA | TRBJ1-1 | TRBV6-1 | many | TGTGCCAGCAATCCGACAGGACTGAACACTGAAGCTTTCTTT | CASNPTGLNTEAFF
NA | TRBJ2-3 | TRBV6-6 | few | TGTGCCAGCAGTTACCGGGAACCTGGGGATACGCAGTATTTT | CASSYREPGDTQYF
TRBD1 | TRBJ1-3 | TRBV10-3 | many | TGTGCCATCAGTGCTTGGAGGACAGGGGCTGGGGAATCTGGAAACACCATATATTTT | CAISAWRTGAGESGNTIYF
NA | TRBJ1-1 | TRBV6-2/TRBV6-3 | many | TGTGCCAGCAGGCCCGTGGGGGCCCCGAGCACTGAAGCTTTCTTT | CASRPVGAPSTEAFF
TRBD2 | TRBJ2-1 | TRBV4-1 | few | TGCGCCAGCAGCCAGGGCGGGGGTGTCTACAATGAGCAGTTCTTC | CASSQGGGVYNEQFF
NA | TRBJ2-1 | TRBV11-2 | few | TGTGCCAGCAGCTCCATCGGCGGGCACAATGAGCAGTTCTTC | CASSSIGGHNEQFF
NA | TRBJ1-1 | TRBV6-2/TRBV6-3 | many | TGTGCCAGCAGTTACCAGCACGGGGCCACCAACACTGAAGCTTTCTTT | CASSYQHGATNTEAFF
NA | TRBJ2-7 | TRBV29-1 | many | TGCAGCGTTTCCAGGGCCCACGAGCAGTACTTC | CSVSRAHEQYF
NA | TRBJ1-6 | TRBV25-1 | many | TGTGCCAGCAGTCCCAGGGAGGGTTCACCCCTCCACTTT | CASSPREGSPLHF
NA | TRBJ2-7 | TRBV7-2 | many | TGTGCCAGCAGCTACGGTTTGTTAGCCTACGAGCAGTACTTC | CASSYGLLAYEQYF
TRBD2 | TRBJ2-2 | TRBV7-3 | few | TGTGCCAGCAGCTGGGGGACTAGCGGGGGAACCGGGGAGCTGTTTTTT | CASSWGTSGGTGELFF
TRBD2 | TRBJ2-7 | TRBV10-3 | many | TGTGCCATCACCATAGATTTAGCGGGGGCAAAGGAGCAGTACTTC | CAITIDLAGAKEQYF
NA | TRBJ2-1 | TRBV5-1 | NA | TGCGCCAGCAGCACGCCTGACCTGGGGTCCTACAATGAGCAGTTCTTC | CASSTPDLGSYNEQFF
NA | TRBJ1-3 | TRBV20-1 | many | TGCAGTGCTAGAGATTACCTCTCTGGAAACACCATATATTTT | CSARDYLSGNTIYF
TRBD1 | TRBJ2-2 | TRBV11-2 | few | TGTGCCAGCAGCTTAAGTGGGACAGGCCTTCCCGGGGAGCTGTTTTTT | CASSLSGTGLPGELFF
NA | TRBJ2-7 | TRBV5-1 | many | TGCGCCAGCAGCTTGGCCGCTGTTGCCGACGAGCAGTACTTC | CASSLAAVADEQYF
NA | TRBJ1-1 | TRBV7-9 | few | TGTGCCAGCAGCTTAGTGACACCCAACACTGAAGCTTTCTTT | CASSLVTPNTEAFF
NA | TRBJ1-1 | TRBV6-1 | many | TGTGCCAGCAGTGAAAACATTGAAGCTTTCTTT | CASSENIEAFF
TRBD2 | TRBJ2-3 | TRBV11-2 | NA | TGTGCCAGCAGCTTAGTTGGCGGGGGGCCCACAGATACGCAGTATTTT | CASSLVGGGPTDTQYF
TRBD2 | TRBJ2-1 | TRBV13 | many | TGTGCCAGCAGCTCCCCCCCGTTTAGCGGGAGTGTCTACAATGAGCAGTTCTTC | CASSSPPFSGSVYNEQFF
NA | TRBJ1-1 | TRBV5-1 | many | TGCGCCAGCAGCGAAAACACATTCCAGGGAGGGACTGAAGCTTTCTTT | CASSENTFQGGTEAFF
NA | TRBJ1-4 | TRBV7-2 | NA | TGTGCCAGCAGCCCCCCACGTGGCGCGACTAATGAAAAACTGTTTTTT | CASSPPRGATNEKLFF
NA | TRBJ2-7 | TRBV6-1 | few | TGTGCCAGCAGTGAAGCTCGCCCCGGGATCCTTTACGAGCAGTACTTC | CASSEARPGILYEQYF
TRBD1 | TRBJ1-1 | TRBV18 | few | TGTGCCAGCTCACCCCTGGGACAGGGAGTGAACACTGAAGCTTTCTTT | CASSPLGQGVNTEAFF
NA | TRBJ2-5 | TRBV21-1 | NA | TGTGCCAGCGGGACAGCAAAAGAGACCCAGTACTTC | CASGTAKETQYF
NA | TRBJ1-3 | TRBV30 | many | TGTGCCTGGAGCCCCGGGGCCAGGTCTGGAAACACCATATATTTT | CAWSPGARSGNTIYF
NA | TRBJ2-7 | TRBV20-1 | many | TGCAGTGCTAGGAAGGTCTCCTACGAGCAGTACTTC | CSARKVSYEQYF
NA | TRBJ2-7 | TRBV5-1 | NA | TGCGCCAGCAGCTTGGATACCCTCATTGAGATTGAGCAGTACTTC | CASSLDTLIEIEQYF
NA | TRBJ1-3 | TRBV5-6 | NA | TGTGCCAGCAGCCTAGGCGGGGAAACCCCTGGAAACACCATATATTTT | CASSLGGETPGNTIYF
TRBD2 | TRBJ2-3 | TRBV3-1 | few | TGTGCCAGCAGCCAAGGGGACGGGAGGGCCAGAGATACGCAGTATTTT | CASSQGDGRARDTQYF
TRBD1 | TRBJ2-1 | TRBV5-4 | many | TGTGCCACCCGTCCCGGGACAGCCTACAATGAGCAGTTCTTC | CATRPGTAYNEQFF
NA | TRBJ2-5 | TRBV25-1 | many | TGTGCCAGGGGGATCTACCAAGAGACCCAGTACTTC | CARGIYQETQYF
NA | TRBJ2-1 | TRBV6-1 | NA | TGTGCCAGCATCAGGAGTCAATCCTACAATGAGCAGTTCTTC | CASIRSQSYNEQFF
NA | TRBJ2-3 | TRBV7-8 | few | TGTGCCAGCAGCCGGGCCCTACTAGATACGCAGTATTTT | CASSRALLDTQYF